This T cell receptor (beta chain) was sequenced for a study of CD8+ T cells in alopecia areata. Looking at the study overall: Treated patients took oral tofacitinib at 5 to 10 mg twice daily. Dosing spanned 6 to 18 months on tofacitinib, then 6 months off drug. Whole-study findings and limits: With just one nonresponder, it is still uncertain whether baseline CD8+ expansion relates to response. Scalp clonality and expanded CD8+ clones among the top 100 were significantly decreased by tofacitinib.

Treatment here: oral pan-JAK inhibitor, 5-10 mg twice daily. Extracted RNA was reverse transcribed, and the resulting cDNA served as sequencing template. Generated by immunoSEQ multiplex PCR, the TCRdb table keeps only in-frame clones and is missing some. The table lists 150,000 to 200,000 clones, about three fifths of them singletons. CDR3 length: 14 residues. J lost 5 bases, V lost 4 bases, and 4 bases had no gene match. Germline assignment: CDR1 LGHNA and CDR2 YSLEER. Notes on this clone: The antigen is not known.

Sequencing was performed on CD4+ T cells sorted from blood, taken at week 24, from a patient treated with tofacitinib. The TCR was taken from a human donor with alopecia areata. This rearrangement joins TRBV4-3 to TRBJ1-4, with 7 bases that match TRBD1. The CDR3 sequence is CASSPDRLNEKLFF. CDR3 nucleotides: TGCGCCAGCAGCCCGGACAGGCTAAATGAAAAACTGTTTTTT.